These T cell receptor beta chains were read from a single sample in a study of cytomegalovirus exposure and HLA in healthy donors. Produced via immunoSEQ multiplex PCR; TCRdb's table is partial and in-frame only. The table includes 130,000 to 150,000 clones, roughly 80% detected once. Sequenced material: PBMCs. These TCRs come from a female donor in good health and CMV-seronegative. CDR3s include the opening cysteine and the closing phenylalanine or tryptophan. A D gene is named only where the DNA matches it firmly. Only part of the rows carry a size: once, few, many, or a class if the clone is expanded.

j_call	d_call	clone_size	v_call	cdr3_aa	cdr3_nt
TRBJ1-2	-	once	TRBV7-9	CASSSETDGVNGYTF	TGTGCCAGCAGCTCCGAGACAGATGGCGTGAATGGCTACACCTTC
TRBJ2-1	TRBD2	-	TRBV2	CASSTSGGASEQFF	TGTGCCAGCAGTACTAGCGGGGGGGCTTCTGAGCAGTTCTTC
TRBJ2-2	TRBD2	few	TRBV4-3	CASSQDTRGTSGGRTGELFF	TGCGCCAGCAGCCAAGATACGCGGGGGACTAGCGGGGGAAGAACCGGGGAGCTGTTTTTT
TRBJ2-5	-	-	TRBV28	CASRPQGDETQYF	TGTGCCAGCCGGCCTCAGGGCGACGAGACCCAGTACTTC
TRBJ2-5	TRBD1	-	TRBV9	CASSVRGGGETQYF	TGTGCCAGCAGCGTTAGAGGGGGCGGTGAGACCCAGTACTTC
TRBJ2-3	TRBD2	-	TRBV5-1	CASSSGLASTDTQYF	TGCGCCAGCAGCTCCGGACTAGCGAGCACAGATACGCAGTATTTT
TRBJ2-7	TRBD2	few	TRBV5-1	CASSTGLAGPSYEQYF	TGCGCCAGCAGCACGGGACTAGCGGGCCCCTCCTACGAGCAGTACTTC
TRBJ2-2	-	-	TRBV5-1	CASSSTVANTGELFF	TGCGCCAGCAGCTCGACAGTCGCGAACACCGGGGAGCTGTTTTTT
TRBJ2-3	TRBD1	-	TRBV19	CASSGGPGQGTDTQYF	TGTGCCAGTAGTGGGGGGCCGGGACAGGGTACAGATACGCAGTATTTT
TRBJ2-7	TRBD2	few	TRBV4-1	CASSPGLAGASEQYF	TGCGCCAGCAGCCCGGGACTAGCGGGAGCTAGCGAGCAGTACTTC
TRBJ2-7	-	-	TRBV4-1	CASSPAMLGRYNYEQYF	TGCGCCAGCAGCCCAGCAATGCTGGGGAGATACAACTACGAGCAGTACTTC
TRBJ1-1	-	few	TRBV30	CASRNHTGGEAFF	TGTGCCTCGCGAAACCATACAGGCGGTGAAGCTTTCTTT
TRBJ1-1	TRBD1	-	TRBV28	CASSHRGETEAFF	TGTGCCAGCAGTCACAGGGGGGAAACTGAAGCTTTCTTT
TRBJ2-7	TRBD1	-	TRBV5-1	CASSYSGTGVSYEQYF	TGCGCCAGCAGCTATAGCGGGACAGGGGTATCCTACGAGCAGTACTTC
TRBJ2-5	TRBD1	-	TRBV29-1	CSVESGGAGTQYF	TGCAGCGTTGAATCAGGGGGCGCCGGGACCCAGTACTTC
TRBJ2-3	TRBD2	-	TRBV5-6	CASMARGRGVSTDTQYF	TGTGCCAGCATGGCCCGGGGGCGGGGGGTTAGCACAGATACGCAGTATTTT
TRBJ1-5	TRBD1	-	TRBV30	CAWSPFTGTGLRQPQHF	TGTGCCTGGAGTCCATTTACCGGGACAGGGTTACGGCAGCCCCAGCATTTT
TRBJ2-7	TRBD2	-	TRBV6-1	CASRAGGLGYEQYF	TGTGCCAGCAGAGCGGGGGGCCTTGGCTACGAGCAGTACTTC
TRBJ2-2	-	-	TRBV7-2	CASSLRGSNTGELFF	TGTGCCAGCAGCCTCAGGGGTTCGAACACCGGGGAGCTGTTTTTT
TRBJ1-2	-	-	TRBV28	CASSRTGYGYTF	TGTGCCAGCAGTAGAACAGGATATGGCTACACCTTC
TRBJ2-3	-	-	TRBV7-9	CASSRTGGSTDTQYF	TGTGCCAGCAGCCGAACCGGGGGTTCCACAGATACGCAGTATTTT
TRBJ1-4	-	few	TRBV28	CASGLLFLNEKLFF	TGTGCCAGCGGCCTGCTGTTTCTTAATGAAAAACTGTTTTTT
TRBJ1-5	-	once	TRBV2	CASTPDKIPNQPQHF	TGTGCCAGCACCCCGGACAAGATCCCCAATCAGCCCCAGCATTTT
TRBJ2-3	TRBD2	-	TRBV7-8	CASSLGLAATDTQYF	TGTGCCAGCAGCTTGGGACTAGCGGCCACAGATACGCAGTATTTT
TRBJ1-6	-	-	TRBV9	CASSVMSDSPLHF	TGTGCCAGCAGCGTCATGAGCGATTCACCCCTCCACTTT
TRBJ2-1	TRBD2	-	TRBV28	CASSTTSGSTSYNEQFF	TGTGCCAGCAGCACCACTAGCGGGTCCACCTCCTACAATGAGCAGTTCTTC
TRBJ1-1	TRBD1	-	TRBV5-1	CASSIRTGGAEAFF	TGCGCCAGCAGCATCCGGACAGGGGGGGCTGAAGCTTTCTTT
TRBJ1-3	-	-	TRBV6-1	CASSTTGDSGNTIYF	TGTGCCAGCAGTACCACAGGAGACTCTGGAAACACCATATATTTT
TRBJ2-4	TRBD1	-	TRBV30	CAWSTWTGLAKNIQYF	TGTGCCTGGAGTACCTGGACAGGCTTAGCCAAAAACATTCAGTACTTC
TRBJ2-1	-	-	TRBV7-3	CASSLVFNGEQFF	TGTGCCAGCAGCTTAGTATTTAACGGGGAGCAGTTCTTC
TRBJ1-1	-	-	TRBV6-1	CATATVTEAFF	TGTGCCACCGCGACAGTAACTGAAGCTTTCTTT
TRBJ2-1	-	-	TRBV7-3	CASSLFGYNEQFF	TGTGCCAGCAGCTTATTCGGGTACAATGAGCAGTTCTTC
TRBJ1-2	TRBD1	-	TRBV30	CAWSAGPGTGYGYTF	TGTGCCTGGAGTGCCGGTCCCGGGACAGGTTATGGCTACACCTTC
TRBJ1-2	-	few	TRBV4-3	CASSQDRAQSYGYTF	TGCGCCAGCAGCCAAGATCGAGCGCAGAGCTATGGCTACACCTTC
TRBJ1-2	TRBD1	-	TRBV5-4	CASSLAILDRDDGYTF	TGTGCCAGCAGCTTGGCCATACTGGACAGGGACGATGGCTACACCTTC
TRBJ2-7	TRBD1	-	TRBV18	CASSPGTGGIDEQYF	TGTGCCAGCTCACCAGGTACAGGGGGGATCGACGAGCAGTACTTC
TRBJ2-5	-	once	TRBV6-5	CASSVERRRETQYF	TGTGCCAGCAGTGTTGAACGTAGGAGAGAGACCCAGTACTTC